Shown below are 19 T cell receptor beta chains from a single sample sequenced in a study of shared clonotypes between healthy human individuals. Here immunoSEQ multiplex PCR was the method, and the copy in TCRdb shows in-frame clones only, minus some. The sample carries hundreds of thousands of clones, 76% recorded once. The sample was PBMCs. The receptors were sampled from a woman aged 40 to 50 in good health. Some clones in this sample may be carry-over from other donors' samples.

The chain carries TRBV28 and TRBJ2-7; 11 bases agree with TRBD2. Germline V gives CDR1 MDHEN, CDR2 SYDVKM. The CDR3 is 15 amino acids. The trim removed 6 bases at V and 9 bases at J, leaving 13 bases unmatched. Here the CDR3 reads CASSAGGASGRWQYF. Written as DNA, the CDR3 is TGTGCCAGCAGCGCGGGTGGGGCTAGCGGGAGGTGGCAGTACTTC.

This rearrangement joins TRBV29-1 to TRBJ2-5; tentatively, D is TRBD1 or TRBD2 (6 bases each). The closer fit of TRBJ2-7 to the DNA end suggests the J call may be wrong. Germline V gene sequence: CDR1 SQVTM, CDR2 ANQGSEA. This CDR3 is 18 amino acids long. The CDR3: CSVVGGDTSFWGHYEQYF. The CDR3 DNA is TGCAGCGTTGTGGGCGGGGACACTTCCTTCTGGGGCCACTACGAGCAGTACTTC.

This clone was detected ten times or more. The genes are TRBV29-1 and TRBJ2-7; D gene ambiguous. CDR1 and CDR2 (germline): SQVTM, ANQGSEA. Trimming took 1 base from V and 6 from J, leaving 13 bases between them. CDR3 length equals 13 residues. The CDR3 region has the DNA TGCAGCGTTGAAGCAAGTGGGGTCGGCGAGCAGTACTTC. Protein product: CSVEASGVGEQYF.

V and J are TRBV7-6 and TRBJ2-7, with D perhaps matching TRBD2 (6 bases). Germline V lookup: CDR1 SGHVS, CDR2 FNYEAQ. There are 15 residues in the CDR3. V dropped 2 bases and J dropped 5 bases, with 16 bases sitting between them. The CDR3 is CASSLSPGAGNEQYF. The CDR3 coding sequence is TGTGCCAGCAGCTTAAGCCCGGGAGCTGGGAACGAGCAGTACTTC.

The V gene is TRBV5-8, the J gene TRBJ1-4; no definite D call. In germline, CDR1 is SGHTS, CDR2 YDEGEE. CDR3 length: 15 residues. The ends were cut back, 6 bases at V and 7 bases at J, with 19 bases in the middle. The CDR3 DNA sequence: TGTGCCAGCAATCCTGGGCTTCGAGGAGGTGAAAAACTGTTTTTT. Amino acid sequence: CASNPGLRGGEKLFF.

The rearrangement links TRBV5-8 to TRBJ2-6; TRBD2 is a possible D gene (6 bases). The V gene lost 7 bases and the J gene lost 2 bases, with 10 bases spanning the gap. The germline V gene encodes CDR1 SGHTS and CDR2 YDEGEE. The CDR3 length is 14 residues. CDR3 DNA: TGTGCCAGCTCGTCGGGAGCTGGGGCCAACGTCCTGACTTTC. This translates into CASSSGAGANVLTF.

The chain combines TRBV5-4 with TRBJ1-4, with TRBD1 matching 7 bases. The germline gives CDR1 SGHNT, CDR2 YYREEE (reference sequence). There are 14 residues in the CDR3. The V and J ends lost 4 bases and 5 bases, in that order; junction bases with no gene match: 5. The CDR3 here is CASSPTGPNEKLFF. The CDR3 nucleotides are TGTGCCAGCAGCCCGACAGGGCCAAATGAAAAACTGTTTTTT.

The CDR3 DNA is TGCGCCAGCAGCATGGGGGGAGCCCGGAGGAAGACCCAGTACTTC. It codes for CASSMGGARRKTQYF. The V gene is TRBV5-1, the J gene TRBJ2-5; D may be TRBD2 (6 bases). The CDR3 extends over 15 amino acids. Germline V lookup: CDR1 SGHRS, CDR2 YFSETQ. Deletions cut 4 bases from V and 6 bases from J, with 19 bases between.

V is TRBV7-3 and J is TRBJ1-1; D is possibly TRBD1 (5 bases). Germline CDR1 SGHTA, CDR2 FQGTGA. This CDR3 comprises 14 residues. Deletions cut 1 base from V and 5 bases from J, with 11 bases between. CDR3 residues: CASSLSQGSTEAFF. CDR3 bases: TGTGCCAGCAGCTTAAGCCAGGGTAGTACTGAAGCTTTCTTT. The variable domain in full, with the rest retrieved from reference TRBV7-3 and TRBJ1-1, is GAGVSQTPSNKVTEKGKYVELRCDPISGHTALYWYRQSLGQGPEFLIYFQGTGAADDSGLPNDRFFAVRPEGSVSTLKIQRTERGDSAVYLCASSLSQGSTEAFFGQGTRLTVV.

The rearrangement links TRBV7-3 to TRBJ2-5; D may be TRBD1 (6 bases). Trimming shortened V by 4 bases and J by 3 bases, and 9 bases separated the two germline ends. Per germline, CDR1 SGHTA and CDR2 FQGTGA. The CDR3 has 13 residues. The CDR3, as DNA: TGTGCCAGCAGCTCCCGACAGGAAGAGACCCAGTACTTC. Its protein product is CASSSRQEETQYF.

The chain links TRBV25-1 to TRBJ1-5; TRBD1 might be the D (6 bases). Trimming stripped 1 base from V and 4 bases from J, with 11 bases between. Per germline, CDR1 MGHDK and CDR2 SYGVNS. The CDR3 covers 15 residues. CDR3 loop: CASSEWDTANQPQHF. The CDR3 region has the DNA TGTGCCAGCAGTGAATGGGACACGGCAAATCAGCCCCAGCATTTT.

The gene calls are TRBV7-2 and TRBJ2-3; 8 nucleotides agree with TRBD1. V trimming: 5 bases; J trimming: 3 bases; junction bases outside the gene matches: 7. Looked up from germline, CDR1 is SGHTA and CDR2 is FQGNSA. The CDR3 length is 15 residues. This CDR3 reads CASSPQTGVTDTQYF. The CDR3 DNA sequence: TGTGCCAGCAGCCCCCAGACAGGGGTAACAGATACGCAGTATTTT.

V is TRBV18 and J is TRBJ2-4, with D possibly TRBD1 on 6 matching bases. The germline V gene has CDR1 KGHSH and CDR2 LQKENI. This CDR3 has 16 residues. V lost 2 bases and J 3 bases, leaving 14 bases between the germline ends. CDR3 nucleotide sequence: TGTGCCAGCTCACCAGGGGGCCAAATAGTCAAAAACATTCAGTACTTC. Protein sequence: CASSPGGQIVKNIQYF.

CDR3 residues: CAWKAEYDSEQYF. In nucleotides, the CDR3 is TGTGCCTGGAAGGCGGAGTACGACTCCGAGCAGTACTTC. The chain employs TRBV30 and TRBJ2-7, with D hard to call. Germline CDR1 reads GTSNPN; CDR2 reads SVGIG (reference sequence). CDR3 length: 13 residues. V was clipped by 4 bases and J by 6 bases, with 16 bases between them.

The V gene is TRBV27, the J gene TRBJ1-2; TRBD1 matches at 8 bases. Germline V CDR1 and CDR2: MNHEY, SMNVEV (reference sequence). V shed 6 bases and J 4 bases; nucleotides not matched to a gene: 10. CDR3 length equals 15 residues. The CDR3 region is CASSRDRRGFYGYTF. The DNA of the CDR3 is TGTGCCAGCAGCAGGGACAGGAGGGGGTTCTATGGCTACACCTTC.

The genes are TRBV19 and TRBJ2-7, with 7 positions matching TRBD1. CDR1 is LNHDA, CDR2 SQIVND, per germline (reference sequence). Trimming took 6 bases from V and 7 from J; bases not matched to a gene: 15. There are 15 residues in the CDR3. The CDR3 region has the DNA TGTGCCAGTAGCCCAACAGGGGTCCCGGGTGAGGAGCAGTACTTC. It yields the protein CASSPTGVPGEEQYF. Using reference TRBV19 and TRBJ2-7 for the parts outside the CDR3, the full variable domain is DGGITQSPKYLFRKEGQNVTLSCEQNLNHDAMYWYRQDPGQGLRLIYYSQIVNDFQKGDIAEGYSVSREKKESFPLTVTSAQKNPTAFYLCASSPTGVPGEEQYFGPGTRLTVT.

The chain is built from TRBV10-3 and TRBJ1-2; no clear D gene. CDR1 ENHRY and CDR2 SYGVKD come from the germline V gene. The CDR3 runs to 12 residues. V was cut by 5 bases and J by 4 bases, with 8 bases left in between. The CDR3 nucleotides read TGTGCCATCAGTCCTGAGCGCTATGGCTACACCTTC. As protein: CAISPERYGYTF.

This clone has a count of ten or more. The chain carries TRBV28 and TRBJ2-7; 9 nucleotides match TRBD1. The CDR3 totals 15 residues. J was trimmed by 3 bases and V by 7 bases; bases with no gene match: 10. Per germline, CDR1 MDHEN and CDR2 SYDVKM. CDR3 region: CASNPTGGEGYEQYF. In DNA, the CDR3 is TGTGCCAGCAATCCGACAGGGGGTGAAGGCTACGAGCAGTACTTC.

About this clone: A read error may explain this, as a much larger clone is one base away. The chain employs TRBV11-3 and TRBJ2-2; D gene unclear. The V and J ends lost 1 base and 5 bases respectively, with 2 bases between them. The length of the CDR3 is 12 residues. CDR1 is SGHNT and CDR2 is YENEEA in the germline V gene. The CDR3 sequence is CASSLGTGELFF. CDR3 sequence (DNA): TGTGCCAGCAGCTTAGGTACCGGGGAGCTGTTTTTT. Full variable domain (rest looked up from reference TRBV11-3 and TRBJ2-2): EAGVVQSPRYKIIEKKQPVAFWCNPISGHNTLYWYLQNLGQGPELLIRYENEEAVDDSQLPKDRFSAERLKGVDSTLKIQPAELGDSAVYLCASSLGTGELFFGEGSRLTVL.